This entry concerns a single T cell receptor beta chain. The data were produced by immunoSEQ multiplex PCR, yet TCRdb's version contains in-frame clones alone and is incomplete. The sample has roughly 140,000 clones, 70% to 90% seen once. These data belong to a study of blood T cell repertoires in COVID-19. CDR3 length: 12 residues. Trimming cost V 5 bases and J 9 bases, with 11 bases left between them. The germline gives CDR1 LGHNT, CDR2 FRNRAP. The TCR originated in a woman in her 70s with acute or convalescent COVID-19. Sequencing was done on a sample of peripheral blood. The chain is built from TRBV12-5 and TRBJ2-1; possibly TRBD1 for D (6 bases). The CDR3 DNA reads as TGTGCTAGTGGTCCAGGGGTGGGTGAGCAGTTCTTC. Amino acid sequence: CASGPGVGEQFF.